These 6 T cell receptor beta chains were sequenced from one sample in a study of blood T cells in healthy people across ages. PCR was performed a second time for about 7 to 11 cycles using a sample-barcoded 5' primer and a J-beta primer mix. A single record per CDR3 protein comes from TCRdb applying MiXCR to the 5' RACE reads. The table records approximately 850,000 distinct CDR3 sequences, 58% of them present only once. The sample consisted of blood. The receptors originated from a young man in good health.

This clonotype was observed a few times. CDR3 amino acids: CAISESVREADTQYF. CDR3 nucleotides: TGTGCCATCAGTGAGTCGGTGCGGGAGGCAGATACGCAGTATTTT. The genes are TRBV10-3 and TRBJ2-3; 8 bases map to TRBD2. This CDR3 comprises 15 residues. Trimming at V came to 0 bases and at J to 4 bases, leaving 3 bases not matched to a gene. CDR1 and CDR2 from the germline V gene are ENHRY and SYGVKD.

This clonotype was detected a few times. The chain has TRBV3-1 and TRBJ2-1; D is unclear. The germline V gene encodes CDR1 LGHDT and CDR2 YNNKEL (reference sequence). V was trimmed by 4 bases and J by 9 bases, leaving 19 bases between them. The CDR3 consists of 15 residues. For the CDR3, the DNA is TGTGCCAGCAGCCCGACTTCTCGACGGTTTTCTGAGCAGTTCTTC. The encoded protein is CASSPTSRRFSEQFF.

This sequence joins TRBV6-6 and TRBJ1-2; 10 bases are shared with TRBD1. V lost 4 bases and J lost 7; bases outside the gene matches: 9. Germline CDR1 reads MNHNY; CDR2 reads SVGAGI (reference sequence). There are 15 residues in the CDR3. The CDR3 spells CASSLPPGQGTGYTF. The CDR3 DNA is TGTGCCAGCAGTTTACCCCCGGGACAGGGGACTGGCTACACCTTC.

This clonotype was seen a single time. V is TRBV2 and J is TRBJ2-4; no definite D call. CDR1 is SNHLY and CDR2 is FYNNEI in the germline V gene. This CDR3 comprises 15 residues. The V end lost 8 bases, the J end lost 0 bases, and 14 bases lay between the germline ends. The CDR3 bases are TGTGCCAGCCACGACCCCGGAGTAGCCAAAAACATTCAGTACTTC. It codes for CASHDPGVAKNIQYF.

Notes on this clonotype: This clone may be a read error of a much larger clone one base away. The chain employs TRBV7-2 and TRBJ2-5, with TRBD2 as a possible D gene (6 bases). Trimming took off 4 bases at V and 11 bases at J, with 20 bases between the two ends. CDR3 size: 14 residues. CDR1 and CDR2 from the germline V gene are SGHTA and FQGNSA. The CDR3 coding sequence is TGTGCCAGCAGCTCCTTGACTGGGGGGAGTGAGCAGTACTTC. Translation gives CASSSLTGGSEQYF.

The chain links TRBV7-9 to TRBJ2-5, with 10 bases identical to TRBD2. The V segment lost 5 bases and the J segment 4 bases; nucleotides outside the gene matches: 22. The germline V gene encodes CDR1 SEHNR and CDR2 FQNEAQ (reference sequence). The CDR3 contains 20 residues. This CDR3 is CASSQPRTAASGSSAETQYF. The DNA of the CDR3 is TGTGCCAGCAGCCAACCCCGAACCGCGGCTAGCGGGAGTTCGGCAGAGACCCAGTACTTC.